A single sample is the source of the 32 T cell receptor beta chains below, sequenced in a study of radiotherapy plus CTLA-4 blockade in lung cancer. Clones were read by immunoSEQ multiplex PCR, and TCRdb kept only the in-frame ones, dropping some. Of 55,000 to 80,000 clones in the sample, around 87% were seen once. Sequenced material: peripheral blood, taken from a patient treated with radiotherapy plus ipilimumab. Every receptor here comes from a human donor with non-small cell lung cancer that progressed on radiotherapy plus ipilimumab.

The chain carries TRBV25-1 and TRBJ1-5; D perhaps matches TRBD1 (5 bases). Germline V gives CDR1 MGHDK, CDR2 SYGVNS. V was pared by 1 base and J by 3 bases, with 7 bases between. The CDR3 runs 14 residues. The CDR3 is CASSESGINQPQHF. CDR3 sequence (DNA): TGTGCCAGCAGTGAATCAGGGATCAATCAGCCCCAGCATTTT.

V gene TRBV9 combines with J gene TRBJ2-3; tentatively, D is TRBD2 (6 bases). The CDR3 loop spans 17 amino acids. Germline CDR1 is SGDLS and CDR2 is YYNGEE. Trimming shortened V by 4 bases and J by 0 bases, and 18 bases separated the two germline ends. The CDR3, as DNA: TGTGCCAGCAGCCCCGGTGGAAAGAGCGGGAGCACAGATACGCAGTATTTT. Its protein is CASSPGGKSGSTDTQYF.

The rearrangement joins TRBV5-1 to TRBJ1-4; no firm D call. Germline lookup yields CDR1 SGHRS and CDR2 YFSETQ. Trimming stripped 4 bases from V and 6 bases from J, with 19 bases between. The CDR3 consists of 16 residues. The CDR3 region has the DNA TGCGCCAGCAGCCCTCTGACAATCGGTTCTGATGAAAAACTGTTTTTT. Protein product: CASSPLTIGSDEKLFF.

The V gene is TRBV27, the J gene TRBJ2-7, with 16 bases aligning to TRBD2. J gave up 4 bases and V 2 bases, and 5 bases lay outside the gene matches. This CDR3 is 17 amino acids long. The germline V gene encodes CDR1 MNHEY and CDR2 SMNVEV (reference sequence). CDR3 sequence reads: CASSLGTSGRAGYEQYV. For the CDR3, the DNA is TGTGCCAGCAGTTTAGGGACTAGCGGGAGGGCCGGGTACGAGCAGTACGTC.

The chain recombines TRBV18 with TRBJ2-3; the D gene is possibly TRBD2 (6 bases). Germline V gives CDR1 KGHSH, CDR2 LQKENI. This CDR3 contains 16 residues. V was shortened by 3 bases and J by 4 bases, with 17 bases between the two germline ends. The CDR3 spells CASSPVVSGRSDTQYF. The CDR3 DNA follows: TGTGCCAGCTCACCGGTTGTGTCAGGGAGGTCAGATACGCAGTATTTT.

In DNA, the CDR3 is TGTGCCAGCAGTGCAGTTAGTCCTAGGGCCCTTAGCACAGATACGCAGTATTTT. Encoded protein: CASSAVSPRALSTDTQYF. The genes are TRBV2 and TRBJ2-3; D call uncertain. The CDR3 is 18 residues long. Looked up from germline, CDR1 is SNHLY and CDR2 is FYNNEI. V lost 4 bases to trimming and J lost 0 bases, with 20 bases between them.

The chain links TRBV10-2 to TRBJ1-5; unclear D gene. Trimming pared 5 bases from V and 3 bases from J, leaving 14 bases between. The CDR3 has 15 residues. Germline V gene data show CDR1 as WSHSY and CDR2 as SAAADI. The CDR3 nucleotides read TGCGCCAGCAGTTTAAGCGGAAGGGACAATCAGCCCCAGCATTTT. It encodes CASSLSGRDNQPQHF.

This clone was observed a single time. The rearrangement joins TRBV28 to TRBJ1-2; TRBD1 matches 9 bases. There are 17 residues in the CDR3. CDR1 and CDR2 from the germline V gene are MDHEN and SYDVKM. V trimming: 3 bases; J trimming: 9 bases; junction bases outside the gene matches: 17. The CDR3 protein is CASSLGGQGQAWRSYTF. The CDR3 DNA sequence: TGTGCCAGCAGTTTGGGGGGACAGGGACAAGCCTGGAGAAGCTACACCTTC.

V gene TRBV29-1 combines with J gene TRBJ1-1, with 10 positions matching TRBD1. The CDR3 is 18 amino acids. The germline CDR1 and CDR2 sequences are SQVTM and ANQGSEA. CDR3 nucleotide sequence: TGCAGGAAGACTCCCGTAGGGGACAGGGGAATTGTTAACACTGAAGCTTTCTTT. Protein product: CRKTPVGDRGIVNTEAFF. The whole variable domain, filled in from reference TRBV29-1 and TRBJ1-1, reads SAVISQKPSRDICQRGTSLTIQCQVDSQVTMMFWYRQQPGQSLTLIATANQGSEATYESGFVIDKFPISRPNLTFSTLTVSNMSPEDSSIYLCRKTPVGDRGIVNTEAFFGQGTRLTVV.

This clone appeared a few times. The chain uses TRBV5-4 and TRBJ2-7, with 9 bases matching TRBD2. There are 15 residues in the CDR3. CDR1 SGHNT and CDR2 YYREEE come from the germline V gene (reference sequence). J lost 7 bases, V lost 2 bases, and 10 bases had no gene match. In DNA, the CDR3 is TGTGCCAGCAGCTTTGACCCCTCGCGGGAGGGGGAGCAGTACTTC. Translating gives CASSFDPSREGEQYF. The full variable domain, with the rest looked up from reference TRBV5-4 and TRBJ2-7, is ETGVTQSPTHLIKTRGQQVTLRCSSQSGHNTVSWYQQALGQGPQFIFQYYREEENGRGNFPPRFSGLQFPNYSSELNVNALELDDSALYLCASSFDPSREGEQYFGPGTRLTVT.

This clone showed up just once. J is TRBJ2-5 and V is TRBV5-6, with D tentatively TRBD1 (6 bases). Trimming pared 4 bases from V and 5 bases from J, leaving 15 bases between. CDR3 size: 14 residues. Germline CDR1 reads SGHDT; CDR2 reads YYEEEE. The CDR3 DNA follows: TGTGCCAGCAGCCTTACAGGGAAGAGGGAGACCCAGTACTTC. Protein: CASSLTGKRETQYF.

This chain connects TRBV5-1 to TRBJ1-1, with TRBD1 matching 7 bases. The trim removed 4 bases at V and 0 bases at J, leaving 6 bases unmatched. Germline V lookup: CDR1 SGHRS, CDR2 YFSETQ. This CDR3 region has 15 residues. The CDR3 loop is CASSLPGTVNTEAFF. CDR3 in DNA: TGCGCCAGCAGCCTGCCTGGGACAGTGAACACTGAAGCTTTCTTT.

The genes are TRBV30 and TRBJ1-2, with 8 bases matching TRBD1. There are 14 residues in the CDR3. With 1 base clipped from V and 2 bases from J, the junction kept 3 bases outside the gene matches. Germline CDR1 and CDR2: GTSNPN and SVGIG (reference sequence). Here the CDR3 reads CAWSGQGINYGYTF. The CDR3 DNA reads as TGTGCCTGGAGTGGACAGGGGATCAACTATGGCTACACCTTC.

The V and J genes are TRBV2 and TRBJ2-7; 7 bases match TRBD2. With 3 bases clipped from V and 4 bases from J, the junction kept 6 bases outside the gene matches. Germline CDR1 is SNHLY and CDR2 is FYNNEI. CDR3 length equals 14 residues. The CDR3 coding sequence is TGTGCCAGCAGTGAGGGCGGGAGTACTTACGAGCAGTACTTC. Translated, it gives CASSEGGSTYEQYF.

The chain recombines TRBV6-1 with TRBJ2-7, with D perhaps matching TRBD1 or TRBD2 (5 bases each). The CDR3 sequence is 13 residues long. Per germline, CDR1 MNHNS and CDR2 SASEGT. Trimming removed 6 bases from V and 0 bases from J, with 9 bases in between. The DNA for the CDR3 is TGTGCCAGCAGGGTCGGGGCCTCCTACGAGCAGTACTTC. Its translation is CASRVGASYEQYF.

This clone occurred once. The rearrangement uses TRBV5-6 and TRBJ1-3, with 7 bases that match TRBD1. Germline CDR1 SGHDT, CDR2 YYEEEE. This CDR3 has 14 amino acids. The V segment lost 1 base and the J segment 7 bases; nucleotides outside the gene matches: 5. The CDR3 coding sequence is TGTGCCAGCAGCTTGAACGCCAGGGGGAACACCATATATTTT. Its protein is CASSLNARGNTIYF.

The chain has TRBV5-1 and TRBJ1-4; the D gene is possibly TRBD1 (5 bases). This CDR3 comprises 14 residues. Deletions cut 1 base from V and 7 bases from J, with 11 bases between. Germline lookup yields CDR1 SGHRS and CDR2 YFSETQ. In DNA, the CDR3 is TGCGCCAGCAGCTTGTTAGGGGAGGGTGAAAAACTGTTTTTT. Amino acid sequence: CASSLLGEGEKLFF.

The V gene is TRBV29-1, the J gene TRBJ2-7; 12 bases are shared with TRBD2. Germline CDR1 and CDR2: SQVTM and ANQGSEA. The V gene end was trimmed by 8 bases and the J gene end by 7 bases; junction bases not matched to a gene: 9. CDR3 length: 13 amino acids. The CDR3 DNA reads TGCAGCATCCGGACTAGCGGGACGTGGGAGCAGTACTTC. Its translation: CSIRTSGTWEQYF.

The rearrangement joins TRBV27 to TRBJ2-1; D not resolved. This CDR3 has 13 residues. Germline CDR1 MNHEY, CDR2 SMNVEV (reference sequence). V was pared by 1 base and J by 7 bases, with 8 bases between. The CDR3: CASSLLSANEQFF. The CDR3 DNA reads TGTGCCAGCAGTTTATTGTCTGCTAATGAGCAGTTCTTC.

Written as DNA, the CDR3 is TGTGCCAGCAGAAAGACAGGGGGGGTGTACAATGAGCAGTTCTTC. Translation gives CASRKTGGVYNEQFF. J is TRBJ2-1 and V is TRBV7-2; TRBD1 agrees at 9 bases. The J segment lost 4 bases and the V segment lost 6 bases, leaving 7 bases of the junction unmatched. The germline gives CDR1 SGHTA, CDR2 FQGNSA. There are 15 residues in the CDR3.

The genes are TRBV27 and TRBJ1-1; 9 bases match TRBD1. This CDR3 comprises 16 residues. Germline V lookup: CDR1 MNHEY, CDR2 SMNVEV (reference sequence). V lost 4 bases, J lost 1 base, and 7 bases stayed unmatched. DNA for the CDR3: TGTGCCAGCAGTTCTGTCCCGGGACAGGGGAACACTGAAGCTTTCTTT. Its translation: CASSSVPGQGNTEAFF.

The chain is built from TRBV6-6 and TRBJ2-3; weak D call: TRBD2 (6 bases). The CDR3 has 14 amino acids. V was trimmed by 3 bases and J by 1 base, leaving 8 bases between them. Germline V gene sequence: CDR1 MNHNY, CDR2 SVGAGI (reference sequence). CDR3 sequence: CASSYRRGTDTQYF. The CDR3 nucleotides read TGTGCCAGCAGTTATAGGAGGGGCACAGATACGCAGTATTTT.

The chain combines TRBV10-3 with TRBJ2-3, with TRBD2 matching 8 bases. This CDR3 is 14 amino acids long. The V gene end was trimmed by 5 bases and the J gene end by 2 bases; junction bases not matched to a gene: 3. Per germline, CDR1 ENHRY and CDR2 SYGVKD. The CDR3 protein is CAISSGRVTDTQYF. The CDR3 DNA follows: TGTGCCATCAGTAGCGGGAGAGTCACAGATACGCAGTATTTT.

The V and J genes are TRBV30 and TRBJ2-5; maybe TRBD2 (7 bases). The CDR3 totals 13 residues. Trimming pared 4 bases from V and 6 bases from J, leaving 15 bases between. From germline, CDR1 is GTSNPN and CDR2 SVGIG (reference sequence). The CDR3 here is CAWTLGGEQTQYF. For the CDR3, the DNA is TGTGCCTGGACTCTAGGGGGGGAGCAGACCCAGTACTTC.

This clone appeared a single time. The genes are TRBV25-1 and TRBJ1-5; possibly TRBD1 for D (6 bases). Germline CDR1 reads MGHDK; CDR2 reads SYGVNS. The CDR3 spans 14 residues. V dropped 6 bases and J dropped 7 bases, with 16 bases sitting between them. The CDR3 DNA sequence: TGTGCCAGCAGCAGGGAGGGGGTCGGACAGCCCCAGCATTTT. It is translated as CASSREGVGQPQHF.

The chain has TRBV6-6 and TRBJ2-2; possibly TRBD1 for D (6 bases). There are 14 residues in the CDR3. The germline V gene has CDR1 MNHNY and CDR2 SVGAGI (reference sequence). Deletions cut 3 bases from V and 5 bases from J, with 10 bases between. The chain's CDR3 is CASSYFRGTGELFF. DNA of the CDR3: TGTGCCAGCAGTTATTTTAGGGGGACCGGGGAGCTGTTTTTT.

The genes are TRBV4-1 and TRBJ2-1; the D is unclear. CDR1 and CDR2 (germline): MGHRA, YSYEKL. There are 14 residues in the CDR3. Trimming took off 0 bases at V and 9 bases at J, with 12 bases between the two ends. The CDR3 DNA reads as TGCGCCAGCAGCCAAGATTCAGTTCGGGTTGAGCAGTTCTTC. This gives the protein CASSQDSVRVEQFF.

The CDR3, as DNA: TGTGCCAGCAGCTTGGTCAATCAGCCCCAGCATTTT. Translation gives CASSLVNQPQHF. The J gene is TRBJ1-5, the V gene TRBV5-6; no clear D. The CDR3 contains 12 residues. The germline V gene has CDR1 SGHDT and CDR2 YYEEEE. Trimming took 0 bases from V and 3 from J, leaving 1 base between them.

The chain has TRBV27 and TRBJ2-1, with unresolved D. CDR3 length equals 15 residues. Trimming removed 4 bases from V and 6 bases from J, with 16 bases in between. The germline V gene encodes CDR1 MNHEY and CDR2 SMNVEV (reference sequence). CDR3 region: CASSSPFSGSNEQFF. The CDR3 DNA reads as TGTGCCAGCAGTTCCCCCTTCTCTGGCAGCAATGAGCAGTTCTTC.

This chain links TRBV19 with TRBJ1-2; D is perhaps TRBD1 (6 bases). Germline values: CDR1 LNHDA, CDR2 SQIVND (reference sequence). The CDR3 runs to 12 residues. The V end lost 5 bases, the J end lost 7 bases, and 11 bases lay between the germline ends. The CDR3 DNA sequence: TGTGCCAGTAGTGCCAGGGGTTCTGGCTACACCTTC. Translated: CASSARGSGYTF.

CDR3 sequence (DNA): TGTGCCAGCAGTTTAATAGGGGGGACAGGGGACAATGAGCAGTTCTTC. Amino acid sequence: CASSLIGGTGDNEQFF. This chain joins TRBV28 and TRBJ2-1; 10 nucleotides line up with TRBD1. Germline CDR1 MDHEN, CDR2 SYDVKM. V was pared by 2 bases and J by 5 bases, with 6 bases of the junction left unmatched. The CDR3 length is 16 residues. Supplemented by reference TRBV28 and TRBJ2-1, the full variable domain reads DVKVTQSSRYLVKRTGEKVFLECVQDMDHENMFWYRQDPGLGLRLIYFSYDVKMKEKGDIPEGYSVSREKKERFSLILESASTNQTSMYLCASSLIGGTGDNEQFFGPGTRLTVL.

The chain links TRBV30 to TRBJ1-5, with TRBD1 matching 10 bases. Trimming took 2 bases from V and 1 from J; bases not matched to a gene: 5. CDR1 is GTSNPN and CDR2 is SVGIG in the germline V gene (reference sequence). This CDR3 comprises 16 residues. The CDR3: CAWSFRDRGSNQPQHF. In DNA form, the CDR3 reads TGTGCCTGGAGTTTCCGGGACAGGGGCAGCAATCAGCCCCAGCATTTT.